Shown below are 4 T cell receptor beta chains from a single sample sequenced in a study of neurological immune-mediated disorders. Via MiXCR, TCRdb re-called the 5' RACE reads, giving one row per CDR3 protein. The sample shows 50,000 to 85,000 distinct CDR3 sequences, 4% to 6% of them seen only once. The sequenced material came from PBMCs. Every receptor here comes from a woman under 40 with multiple sclerosis.

There are a few counts of this clonotype. One junction end does not reproduce the germline sequence, and a read error may be involved. V usage is TRBV7-9 and J usage is TRBJ1-5; D may be TRBD1 (5 bases). Germline V gene lookup returns CDR1 SEHNR and CDR2 FQNEAQ (reference sequence). The length of the CDR3 is 14 residues. The CDR3 bases are TGTGCCAGCAGCTTAGGAGCAGGGATACAGCCCCAGAATTTT. Protein sequence: CASSLGAGIQPQNF.

This clonotype showed up many times. J is TRBJ1-2 and V is TRBV20-1; no reliable D call. There are 13 residues in the CDR3. Trimming removed 1 base at V and 3 bases at J, with 9 bases between. Germline assignment: CDR1 DFQATT and CDR2 SNEGSKA (reference sequence). The CDR3 DNA follows: TGCAGTGCTAGAGGCGGACGTCACTATGGCTACACCTTC. Amino acids: CSARGGRHYGYTF.

At least ten counts were recorded for this clonotype. The chain has TRBV7-9 and TRBJ2-5; 8 positions agree with TRBD1. The V gene end was trimmed by 3 bases and the J gene end by 1 base; junction bases not matched to a gene: 4. Germline V gives CDR1 SEHNR, CDR2 FQNEAQ (reference sequence). The CDR3 contains 15 residues. The CDR3 nucleotides read TGTGCCAGCAGCTTCGGAGACAGGGGCCAAGAGACCCAGTACTTC. Amino acids: CASSFGDRGQETQYF. Looking up the rest from reference TRBV7-9 and TRBJ2-5 gives the full variable domain: DTGVSQNPRHKITKRGQNVTFRCDPISEHNRLYWYRQTLGQGPEFLTYFQNEAQLEKSRLLSDRFSAERPKGSFSTLEIQRTEQGDSAMYLCASSFGDRGQETQYFGPGTRLLVL.

The gene calls are TRBV12-3 or TRBV12-4 and TRBJ1-3, with D perhaps TRBD1 (5 bases). V was shortened by 1 base and J by 4 bases, with 11 bases between the two germline ends. The CDR3 runs 15 residues. The CDR3 here is CASSLVGLVGNTIYF. The DNA for the CDR3 is TGTGCCAGCAGTTTAGTGGGACTGGTAGGAAACACCATATATTTT.